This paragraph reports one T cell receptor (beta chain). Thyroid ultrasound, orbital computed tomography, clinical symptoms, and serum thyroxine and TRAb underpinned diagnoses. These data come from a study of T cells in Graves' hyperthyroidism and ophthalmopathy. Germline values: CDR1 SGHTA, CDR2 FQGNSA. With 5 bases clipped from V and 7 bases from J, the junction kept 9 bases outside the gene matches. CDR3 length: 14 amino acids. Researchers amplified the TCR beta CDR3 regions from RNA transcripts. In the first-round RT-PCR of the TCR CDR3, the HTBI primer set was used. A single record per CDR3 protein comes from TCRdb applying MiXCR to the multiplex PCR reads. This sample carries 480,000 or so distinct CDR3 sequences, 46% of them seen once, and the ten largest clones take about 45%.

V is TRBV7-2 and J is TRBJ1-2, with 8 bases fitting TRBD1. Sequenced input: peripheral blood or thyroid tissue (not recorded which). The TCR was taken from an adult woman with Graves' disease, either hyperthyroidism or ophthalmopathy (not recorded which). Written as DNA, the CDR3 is TGTGCCAGCAGCAAACTCGGACAGGGAGGTGGCTACACCTTC. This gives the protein CASSKLGQGGGYTF.